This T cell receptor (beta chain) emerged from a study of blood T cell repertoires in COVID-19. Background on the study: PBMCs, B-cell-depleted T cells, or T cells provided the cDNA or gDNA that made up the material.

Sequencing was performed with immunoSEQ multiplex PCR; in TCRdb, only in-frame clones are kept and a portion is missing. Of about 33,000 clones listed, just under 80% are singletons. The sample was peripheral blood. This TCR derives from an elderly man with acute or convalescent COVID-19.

DNA for the CDR3: TGTGCCAGGTACAGGGTAGCCAAAAACATTCAGTACTTC. This translates into CARYRVAKNIQYF. The J gene is TRBJ2-4, the V gene TRBV27; a possible D gene is TRBD1 (6 bases). Looked up from germline, CDR1 is MNHEY and CDR2 is SMNVEV (reference sequence). There are 13 residues in the CDR3. V was shortened by 9 bases and J by 0 bases, with 9 bases between the two germline ends.